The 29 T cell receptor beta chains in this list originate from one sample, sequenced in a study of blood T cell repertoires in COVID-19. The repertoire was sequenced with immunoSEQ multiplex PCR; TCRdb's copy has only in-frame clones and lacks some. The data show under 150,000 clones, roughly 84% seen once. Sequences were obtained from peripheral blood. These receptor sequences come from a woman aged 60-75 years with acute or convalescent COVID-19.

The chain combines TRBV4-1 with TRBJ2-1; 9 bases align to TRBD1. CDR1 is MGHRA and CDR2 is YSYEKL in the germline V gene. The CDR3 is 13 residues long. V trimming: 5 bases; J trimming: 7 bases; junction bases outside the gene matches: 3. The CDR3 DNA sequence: TGCGCCAGCAGCATCGGGACAGGGAATGAGCAGTTCTTC. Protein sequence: CASSIGTGNEQFF.

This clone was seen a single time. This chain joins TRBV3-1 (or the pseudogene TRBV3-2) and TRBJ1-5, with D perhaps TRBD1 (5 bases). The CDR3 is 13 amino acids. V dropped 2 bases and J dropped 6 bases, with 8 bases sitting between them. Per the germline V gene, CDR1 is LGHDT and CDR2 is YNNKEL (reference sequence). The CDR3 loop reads CASSQMGGQPQHF. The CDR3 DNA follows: TGTGCCAGCAGCCAAATGGGGGGTCAGCCCCAGCATTTT.

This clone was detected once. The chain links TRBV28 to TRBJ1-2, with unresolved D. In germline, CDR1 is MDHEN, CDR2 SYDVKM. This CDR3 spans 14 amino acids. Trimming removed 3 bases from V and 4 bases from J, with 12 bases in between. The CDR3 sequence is CASSLGSLGYGYTF. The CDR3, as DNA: TGTGCCAGCAGTTTGGGCAGCCTGGGCTATGGCTACACCTTC.

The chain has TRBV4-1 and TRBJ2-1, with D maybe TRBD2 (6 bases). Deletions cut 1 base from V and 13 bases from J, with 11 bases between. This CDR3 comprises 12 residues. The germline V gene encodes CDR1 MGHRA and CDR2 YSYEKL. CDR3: CASSQAGVPQFF. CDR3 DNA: TGCGCCAGCAGCCAAGCGGGAGTTCCCCAGTTCTTC.

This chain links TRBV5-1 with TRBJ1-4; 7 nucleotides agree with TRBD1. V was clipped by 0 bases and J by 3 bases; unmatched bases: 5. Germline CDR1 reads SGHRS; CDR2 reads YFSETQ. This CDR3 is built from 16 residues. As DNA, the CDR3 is TGCGCCAGCAGCTTGGGGGGACAGTCACCTAATGAAAAACTGTTTTTT. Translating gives CASSLGGQSPNEKLFF.

The CDR3 protein is CASSWGQGASGYTF. CDR3 DNA sequence: TGTGCCAGCAGCTGGGGACAGGGGGCGAGTGGCTACACCTTC. The chain is built from TRBV5-6 and TRBJ1-2; TRBD1 matches 12 bases. Germline V lookup: CDR1 SGHDT, CDR2 YYEEEE. The length of the CDR3 is 14 residues. Trimming at V came to 3 bases and at J to 7 bases, leaving 4 bases not matched to a gene. Full variable domain (remainder filled in from reference TRBV5-6 and TRBJ1-2): DAGVTQSPTHLIKTRGQQVTLRCSPKSGHDTVSWYQQALGQGPQFIFQYYEEEERQRGNFPDRFSGHQFPNYSSELNVNALLLGDSALYLCASSWGQGASGYTFGSGTRLTVV.

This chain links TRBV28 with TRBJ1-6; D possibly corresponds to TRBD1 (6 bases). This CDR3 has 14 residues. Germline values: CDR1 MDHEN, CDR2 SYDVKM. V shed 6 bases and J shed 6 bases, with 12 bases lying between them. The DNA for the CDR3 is TGTGCCAGCAGGGTTACAGGGTCTAATTCACCCCTCCACTTT. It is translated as CASRVTGSNSPLHF.

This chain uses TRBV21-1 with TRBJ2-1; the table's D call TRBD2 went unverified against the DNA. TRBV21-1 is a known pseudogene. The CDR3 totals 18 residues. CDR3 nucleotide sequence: TGTGCCAGCAGCAAAGGAGTGGCGGGAGAGGCGGTAGGCAATGAGCAGTTCTTC. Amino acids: CASSKGVAGEAVGNEQFF.

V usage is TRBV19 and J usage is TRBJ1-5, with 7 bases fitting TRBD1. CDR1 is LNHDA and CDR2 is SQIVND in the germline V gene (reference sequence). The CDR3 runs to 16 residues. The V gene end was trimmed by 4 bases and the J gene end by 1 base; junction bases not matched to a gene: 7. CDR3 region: CASSTPDRPSNQPQHF. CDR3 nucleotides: TGTGCCAGTAGTACCCCGGACAGGCCGAGCAATCAGCCCCAGCATTTT. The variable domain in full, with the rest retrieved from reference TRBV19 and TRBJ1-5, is DGGITQSPKYLFRKEGQNVTLSCEQNLNHDAMYWYRQDPGQGLRLIYYSQIVNDFQKGDIAEGYSVSREKKESFPLTVTSAQKNPTAFYLCASSTPDRPSNQPQHFGDGTRLSIL.

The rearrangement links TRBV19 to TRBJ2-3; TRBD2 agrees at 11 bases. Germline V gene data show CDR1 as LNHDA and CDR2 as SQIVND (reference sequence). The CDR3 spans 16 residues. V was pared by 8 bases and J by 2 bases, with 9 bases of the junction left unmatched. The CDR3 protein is CASGPLAGGLTDTQYF. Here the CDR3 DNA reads TGTGCCAGTGGCCCGCTAGCGGGAGGACTCACAGATACGCAGTATTTT.

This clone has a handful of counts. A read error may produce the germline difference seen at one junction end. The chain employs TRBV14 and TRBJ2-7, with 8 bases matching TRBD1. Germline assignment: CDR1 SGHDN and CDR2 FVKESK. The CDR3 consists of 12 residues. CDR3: CASSQGGGTGSF. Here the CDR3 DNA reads TGTGCCAGCAGCCAAGGGGGCGGGACAGGATCATTC. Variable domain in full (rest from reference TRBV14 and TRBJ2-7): EAGVTQFPSHSVIEKGQTVTLRCDPISGHDNLYWYRRVMGKEIKFLLHFVKESKQDESGMPNNRFLAERTGGTYSTLKVQPAELEDSGVYFCASSQGGGTGSFGPGTRLTVT.

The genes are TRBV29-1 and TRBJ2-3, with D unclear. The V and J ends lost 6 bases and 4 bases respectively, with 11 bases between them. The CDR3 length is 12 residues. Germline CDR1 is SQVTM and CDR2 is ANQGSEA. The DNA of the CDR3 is TGCAGCGTGAGGCTGTTCGCAGATACGCAGTATTTT. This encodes CSVRLFADTQYF.

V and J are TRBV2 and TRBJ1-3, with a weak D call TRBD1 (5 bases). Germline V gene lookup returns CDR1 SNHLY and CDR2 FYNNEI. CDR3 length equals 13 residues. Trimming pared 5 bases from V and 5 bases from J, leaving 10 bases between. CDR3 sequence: CASSMTVRNTIYF. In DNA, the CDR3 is TGTGCCAGCAGTATGACAGTAAGAAACACCATATATTTT.

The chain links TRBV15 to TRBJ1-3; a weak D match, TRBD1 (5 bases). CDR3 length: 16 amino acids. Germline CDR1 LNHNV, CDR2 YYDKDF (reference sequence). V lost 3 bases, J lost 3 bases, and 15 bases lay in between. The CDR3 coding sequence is TGTGCCACCAGCAGTTACCGTGGGGGAGGTGGAAACACCATATATTTT. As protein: CATSSYRGGGGNTIYF. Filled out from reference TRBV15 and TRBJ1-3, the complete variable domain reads DAMVIQNPRYQVTQFGKPVTLSCSQTLNHNVMYWYQQKSSQAPKLLFHYYDKDFNNEADTPDNFQSRRPNTSFCFLDIRSPGLGDTAMYLCATSSYRGGGGNTIYFGEGSWLTVV.

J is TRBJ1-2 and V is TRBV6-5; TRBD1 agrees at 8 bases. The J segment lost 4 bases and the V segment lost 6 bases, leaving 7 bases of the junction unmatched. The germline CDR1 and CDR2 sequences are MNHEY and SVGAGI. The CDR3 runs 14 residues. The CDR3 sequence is CASRGWTGIYGYTF. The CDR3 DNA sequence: TGTGCCAGCAGGGGATGGACAGGGATCTATGGCTACACCTTC.

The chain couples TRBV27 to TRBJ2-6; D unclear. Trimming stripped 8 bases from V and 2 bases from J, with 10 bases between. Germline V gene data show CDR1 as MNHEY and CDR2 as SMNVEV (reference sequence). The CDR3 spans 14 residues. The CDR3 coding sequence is TGTGCCAGCGCAGATACCCCTGGGGCCAACGTCCTGACTTTC. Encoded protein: CASADTPGANVLTF.

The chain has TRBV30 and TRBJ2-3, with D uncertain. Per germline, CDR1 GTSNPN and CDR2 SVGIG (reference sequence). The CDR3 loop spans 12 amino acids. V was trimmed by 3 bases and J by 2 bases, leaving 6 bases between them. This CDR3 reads CAWRGLTDTQYF. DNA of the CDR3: TGTGCCTGGAGGGGCCTCACAGATACGCAGTATTTT. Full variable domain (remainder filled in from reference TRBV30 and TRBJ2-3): SQTIHQWPATLVQPVGSPLSLECTVEGTSNPNLYWYRQAAGRGLQLLFYSVGIGQISSEVPQNLSASRPQDRQFILSSKKLLLSDSGFYLCAWRGLTDTQYFGPGTRLTVL.

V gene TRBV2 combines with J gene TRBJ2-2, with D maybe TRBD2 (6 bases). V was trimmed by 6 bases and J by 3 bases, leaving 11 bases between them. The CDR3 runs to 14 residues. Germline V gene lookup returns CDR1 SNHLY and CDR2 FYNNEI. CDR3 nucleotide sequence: TGTGCCAGCAGCACGGGACTCGACACCGGGGAGCTGTTTTTT. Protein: CASSTGLDTGELFF.

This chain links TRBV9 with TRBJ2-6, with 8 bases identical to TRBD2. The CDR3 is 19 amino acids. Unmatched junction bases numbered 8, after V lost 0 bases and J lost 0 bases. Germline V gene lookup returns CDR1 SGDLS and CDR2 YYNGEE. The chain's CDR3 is CASSVGSSGTTSGANVLTF. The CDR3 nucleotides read TGTGCCAGCAGCGTAGGGAGTAGCGGGACCACCTCTGGGGCCAACGTCCTGACTTTC. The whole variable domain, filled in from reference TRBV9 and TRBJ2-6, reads DSGVTQTPKHLITATGQRVTLRCSPRSGDLSVYWYQQSLDQGLQFLIQYYNGEERAKGNILERFSAQQFPDLHSELNLSSLELGDSALYFCASSVGSSGTTSGANVLTFGAGSRLTVL.

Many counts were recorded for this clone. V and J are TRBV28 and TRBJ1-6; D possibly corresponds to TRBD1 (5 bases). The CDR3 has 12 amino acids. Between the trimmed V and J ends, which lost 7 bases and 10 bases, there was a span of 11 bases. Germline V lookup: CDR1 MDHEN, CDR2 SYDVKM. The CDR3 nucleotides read TGTGCCAGCACCCAGACAGAATCACCCCTCCACTTT. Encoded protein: CASTQTESPLHF.

The CDR3 sequence: CASSWDLNTEAFF. CDR3 nucleotide sequence: TGTGCCAGCAGCTGGGACTTGAACACTGAAGCTTTCTTT. The chain recombines TRBV7-2 with TRBJ1-1; TRBD1 might be the D (5 bases). CDR3 length: 13 residues. Per the germline V gene, CDR1 is SGHTA and CDR2 is FQGNSA. V shed 4 bases and J shed 0 bases, with 6 bases lying between them.

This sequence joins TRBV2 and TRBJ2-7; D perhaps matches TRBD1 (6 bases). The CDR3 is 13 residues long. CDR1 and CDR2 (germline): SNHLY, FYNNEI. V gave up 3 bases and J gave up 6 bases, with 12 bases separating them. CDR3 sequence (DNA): TGTGCCAGCAGTGAGTCCACAGGGAGCGAGCAGTACTTC. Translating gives CASSESTGSEQYF.

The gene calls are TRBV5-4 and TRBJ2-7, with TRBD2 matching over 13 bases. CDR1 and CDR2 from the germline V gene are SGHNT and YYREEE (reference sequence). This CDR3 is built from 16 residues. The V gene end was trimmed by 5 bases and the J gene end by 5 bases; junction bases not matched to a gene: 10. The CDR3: CASSPTRTSGSHEQYF. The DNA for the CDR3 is TGTGCCAGCAGTCCTACCCGGACTAGCGGGAGTCACGAGCAGTACTTC.

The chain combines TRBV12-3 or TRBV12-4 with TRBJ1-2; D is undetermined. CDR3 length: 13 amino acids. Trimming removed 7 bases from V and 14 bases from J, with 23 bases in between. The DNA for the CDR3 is TGTGCCAGCAATCGCAGCCCGGGGTGGTCGGAAACCTTC. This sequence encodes CASNRSPGWSETF.

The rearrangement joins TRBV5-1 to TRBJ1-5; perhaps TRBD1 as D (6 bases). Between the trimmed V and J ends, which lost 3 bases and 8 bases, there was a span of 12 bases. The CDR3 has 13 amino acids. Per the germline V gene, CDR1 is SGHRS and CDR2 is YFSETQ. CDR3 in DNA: TGCGCCAGCAGCTCCGGGGGGCCGGAGCCCCAGCATTTT. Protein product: CASSSGGPEPQHF.

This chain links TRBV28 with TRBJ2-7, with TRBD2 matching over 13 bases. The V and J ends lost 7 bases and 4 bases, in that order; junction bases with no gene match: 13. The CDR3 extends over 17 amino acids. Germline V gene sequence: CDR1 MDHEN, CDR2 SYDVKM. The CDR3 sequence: CASISSGLAGAGYEQYF. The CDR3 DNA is TGTGCCAGCATCAGTTCCGGACTAGCGGGAGCGGGATACGAGCAGTACTTC. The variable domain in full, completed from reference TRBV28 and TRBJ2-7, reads DVKVTQSSRYLVKRTGEKVFLECVQDMDHENMFWYRQDPGLGLRLIYFSYDVKMKEKGDIPEGYSVSREKKERFSLILESASTNQTSMYLCASISSGLAGAGYEQYFGPGTRLTVT.

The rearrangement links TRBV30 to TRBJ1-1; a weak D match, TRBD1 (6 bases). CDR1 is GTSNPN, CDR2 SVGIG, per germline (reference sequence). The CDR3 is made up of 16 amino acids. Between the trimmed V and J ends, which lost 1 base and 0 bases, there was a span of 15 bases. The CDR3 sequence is CAWSAHTGFMNTEAFF. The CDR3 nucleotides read TGTGCCTGGAGTGCCCACACAGGGTTCATGAACACTGAAGCTTTCTTT.

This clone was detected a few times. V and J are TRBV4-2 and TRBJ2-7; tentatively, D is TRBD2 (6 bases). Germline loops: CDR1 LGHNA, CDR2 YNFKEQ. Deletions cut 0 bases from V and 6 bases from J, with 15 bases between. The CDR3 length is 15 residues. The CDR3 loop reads CASSQDGTGDSEQYF. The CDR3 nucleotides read TGTGCCAGCAGCCAAGACGGGACGGGAGACAGCGAGCAGTACTTC.

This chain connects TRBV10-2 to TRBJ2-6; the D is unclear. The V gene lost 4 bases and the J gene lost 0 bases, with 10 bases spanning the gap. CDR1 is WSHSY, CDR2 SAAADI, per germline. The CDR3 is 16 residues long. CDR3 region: CASSGSWLSGANVLTF. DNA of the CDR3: TGCGCCAGCAGTGGTTCCTGGCTCTCTGGGGCCAACGTCCTGACTTTC.